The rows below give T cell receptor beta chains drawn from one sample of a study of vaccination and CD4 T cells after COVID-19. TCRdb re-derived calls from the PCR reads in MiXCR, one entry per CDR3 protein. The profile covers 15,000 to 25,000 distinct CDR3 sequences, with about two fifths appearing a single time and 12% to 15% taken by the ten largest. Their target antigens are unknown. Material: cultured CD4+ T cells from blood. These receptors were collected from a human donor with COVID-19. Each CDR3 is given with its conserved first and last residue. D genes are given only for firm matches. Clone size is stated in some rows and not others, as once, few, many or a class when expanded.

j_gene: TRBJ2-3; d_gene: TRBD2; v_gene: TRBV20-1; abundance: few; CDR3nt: TGCAGTGCTAGGTGGGGCGGGGGGGCCTCAGATACGCAGTATTTT; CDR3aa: CSARWGGGASDTQYF
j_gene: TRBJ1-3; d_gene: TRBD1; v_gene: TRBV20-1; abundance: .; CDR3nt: TGCAGTGCTGGCGACAGGGTGGGCGGAAACACCATATATTTT; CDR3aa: CSAGDRVGGNTIYF
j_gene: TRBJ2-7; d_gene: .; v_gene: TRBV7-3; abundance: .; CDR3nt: TGTGCCAGCAGTTGGGGACCGAGCTCCTACGAGCAGTACTTC; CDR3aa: CASSWGPSSYEQYF
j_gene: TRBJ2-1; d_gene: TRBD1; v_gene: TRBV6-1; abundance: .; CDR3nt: TGTGCCAGCAGTGCGACAGGGAACACCAATGAGCAGTTCTTC; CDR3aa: CASSATGNTNEQFF
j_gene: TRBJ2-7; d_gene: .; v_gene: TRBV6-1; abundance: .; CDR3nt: TGTGCCAGCAGTGAAAACGTTCTTTCAGCCCACGAGCAGTACTTC; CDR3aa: CASSENVLSAHEQYF
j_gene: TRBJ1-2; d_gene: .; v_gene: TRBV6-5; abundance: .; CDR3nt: TGTGCCAGCAGTTATTCCGACTATGGCTACACCTTC; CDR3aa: CASSYSDYGYTF
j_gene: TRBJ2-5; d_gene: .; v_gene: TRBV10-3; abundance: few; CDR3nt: TGTGCCATCAGACTAGGGGGCCAAGAGACCCAGTACTTC; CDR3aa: CAIRLGGQETQYF
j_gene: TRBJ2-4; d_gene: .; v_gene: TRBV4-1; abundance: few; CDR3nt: TGCGCCAGCAGCCAAGGCGAACAATTGGGGGGAAAAAACATTCAGTACTTC; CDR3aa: CASSQGEQLGGKNIQYF
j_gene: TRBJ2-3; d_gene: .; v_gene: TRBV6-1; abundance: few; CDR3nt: TGTGCCAGCGAAGGGCAGAGAGATACGCAGTATTTT; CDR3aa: CASEGQRDTQYF
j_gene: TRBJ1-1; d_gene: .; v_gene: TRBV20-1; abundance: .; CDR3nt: TGCAGTGGACTCGCCGGATCAAAGGACACTGAAGCTTTCTTT; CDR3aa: CSGLAGSKDTEAFF
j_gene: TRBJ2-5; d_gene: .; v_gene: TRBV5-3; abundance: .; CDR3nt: TGTGCCAGAAAGAAGGGCTTGGAGACCCAGTACTTC; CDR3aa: CARKKGLETQYF
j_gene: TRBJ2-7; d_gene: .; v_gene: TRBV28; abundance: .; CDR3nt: TGTGCCAGCAGAGACAGCAGGTTGTCCTACGAGCAGTACTTC; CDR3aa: CASRDSRLSYEQYF
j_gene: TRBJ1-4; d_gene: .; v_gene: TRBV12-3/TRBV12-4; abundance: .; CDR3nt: TGTGCCAGCACCAACAGGGAGCGGAATGAAAAACTGTTTTTT; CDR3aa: CASTNRERNEKLFF